These 16 T cell receptor beta chains were all obtained from the same sample, sequenced in a study of T cell changes during pregnancy in multiple sclerosis. Clones were read by immunoSEQ multiplex PCR, and TCRdb kept only the in-frame ones, dropping some. The sample has under 50,000 clones, around nine tenths seen once. Here the sequenced sample was CD4+ T cells from peripheral blood mononuclear cells, taken in the first trimester of pregnancy. These TCRs come from a female donor with multiple sclerosis, enrolled in a pregnancy study.

The chain joins TRBV5-1 to TRBJ2-6, with 8 bases aligning to TRBD1. The germline V gene has CDR1 SGHRS and CDR2 YFSETQ. V shed 2 bases and J 0 bases; nucleotides not matched to a gene: 7. The CDR3 covers 18 residues. DNA for the CDR3: TGCGCCAGCAGCTTACGGGACAGGTTATTCTCTGGGGCCAACGTCCTGACTTTC. Its protein is CASSLRDRLFSGANVLTF.

The chain is built from TRBV28 and TRBJ2-3, with D possibly matching TRBD1 (5 bases). The CDR3 totals 15 residues. Per the germline V gene, CDR1 is MDHEN and CDR2 is SYDVKM. V was cut by 6 bases and J by 1 base, with 14 bases left in between. The CDR3: CASRFRVSGTDTQYF. DNA for the CDR3: TGTGCCAGCAGATTCAGGGTATCGGGCACAGATACGCAGTATTTT.

The chain combines TRBV19 with TRBJ1-5; TRBD1 is a possible D gene (5 bases). The CDR3 length is 13 residues. V lost 4 bases and J 3 bases, leaving 7 bases between the germline ends. Germline values: CDR1 LNHDA, CDR2 SQIVND (reference sequence). This chain's CDR3 is CASSSRDNQPQHF. CDR3 DNA sequence: TGTGCCAGTAGTAGCAGGGACAATCAGCCCCAGCATTTT.

The chain carries TRBV5-4 and TRBJ2-1; TRBD2 matches at 9 bases. V lost 0 bases and J lost 9; bases outside the gene matches: 4. CDR3 length: 14 residues. Germline V gives CDR1 SGHNT, CDR2 YYREEE (reference sequence). DNA for the CDR3: TGTGCCAGCAGCTTGGTGCGGGAGGGGGCTGAGCAGTTCTTC. Amino acids: CASSLVREGAEQFF.

This clone was counted a single time. This sequence joins TRBV6-5 and TRBJ1-2; 8 bases match TRBD1. Per the germline V gene, CDR1 is MNHEY and CDR2 is SVGAGI. This CDR3 region has 14 residues. The V gene end was trimmed by 7 bases and the J gene end by 5 bases; junction bases not matched to a gene: 9. The CDR3 here is CASTQGARGYGYTF. CDR3 sequence (DNA): TGTGCCAGCACCCAGGGGGCGCGGGGTTATGGCTACACCTTC.

The J gene is TRBJ1-1, the V gene TRBV5-1, with a tentative D call TRBD1 (5 bases). The CDR3 is 14 residues long. The V and J ends lost 1 base and 4 bases respectively, with 11 bases between them. Germline-derived CDR1 and CDR2 are SGHRS and YFSETQ. The chain's CDR3 is CASSLKTRATEAFF. As DNA, the CDR3 is TGCGCCAGCAGCTTGAAGACCAGGGCCACTGAAGCTTTCTTT.

The V call is TRBV21-1, the J call TRBJ2-5; TRBD2, as called in the table, went unchecked against the DNA. TRBV21-1 is described as a pseudogene. This CDR3 is built from 17 residues. CDR3 nucleotide sequence: TGTGCCAGCAGCAAGAGACTAGCGGAGACAAATCAAGAGACCCAGTACTTC. This codes for CASSKRLAETNQETQYF.

This clone was seen only once. This rearrangement joins TRBV9 to TRBJ2-1; D is unresolved. The CDR3 spans 16 residues. From germline, CDR1 is SGDLS and CDR2 YYNGEE. The V and J ends lost 0 bases and 4 bases respectively, with 14 bases between them. The CDR3, as DNA: TGTGCCAGCAGCGTAGGGAAGGCAGGCTTTTACAATGAGCAGTTCTTC. Residues: CASSVGKAGFYNEQFF.

The J gene is TRBJ1-3, the V gene TRBV10-3, with no clear D. The CDR3 spans 13 residues. CDR1 and CDR2 from the germline V gene are ENHRY and SYGVKD. Trimming shortened V by 7 bases and J by 0 bases, and 7 bases separated the two germline ends. The CDR3 DNA reads as TGTGCCATCAAAACGGGCTCTGGAAACACCATATATTTT. Amino acid sequence: CAIKTGSGNTIYF.

This clone was seen only a few times. The chain carries TRBV10-1 and TRBJ1-5, with D perhaps matching TRBD1 (6 bases). CDR1 is WNHNN, CDR2 SYGVQD, per germline (reference sequence). Trimming took 6 bases from V and 2 from J, leaving 8 bases between them. The CDR3 spans 13 residues. CDR3 residues: CASRQGGNQPQHF. The CDR3 bases are TGCGCCAGCAGACAGGGAGGCAATCAGCCCCAGCATTTT.

The chain links TRBV5-1 to TRBJ2-1; tentatively, D is TRBD2 (6 bases). CDR3 length: 15 amino acids. Germline CDR1 is SGHRS and CDR2 is YFSETQ. V lost 1 base and J lost 12, with 20 bases in between. The CDR3 DNA follows: TGCGCCAGCAGCTTGACAGGACTATACAGTGTTGGGCAGTTCTTC. Protein sequence: CASSLTGLYSVGQFF.

This clone was counted only a few times. The V and J genes are TRBV5-1 and TRBJ1-2; D is ambiguous. CDR3 length: 15 amino acids. Trimming removed 3 bases at V and 0 bases at J, with 12 bases between. Germline CDR1 reads SGHRS; CDR2 reads YFSETQ. CDR3: CASSWSLQPNYGYTF. The CDR3 nucleotides are TGCGCCAGCAGCTGGTCATTACAGCCTAACTATGGCTACACCTTC.

The J gene is TRBJ2-7, the V gene TRBV18; 9 nucleotides agree with TRBD2. CDR3 size: 15 residues. V dropped 3 bases and J dropped 7; count of bases not matched to a gene: 10. Germline assignment: CDR1 KGHSH and CDR2 LQKENI. The CDR3 is CASSPRGTSLQEQYF. The CDR3 DNA reads as TGTGCCAGCTCACCCCGTGGGACTAGCTTGCAAGAGCAGTACTTC.

The chain couples TRBV7-8 to TRBJ1-5, with D uncertain. Germline CDR1 reads SGHVS; CDR2 reads FQNEAQ. V lost 4 bases and J lost 2, with 9 bases in between. This CDR3 contains 14 residues. The CDR3 coding sequence is TGTGCCAGCAGCTCGCAGACACGCAATCAGCCCCAGCATTTT. It encodes CASSSQTRNQPQHF.

The chain is built from TRBV11-3 and TRBJ2-1; 7 bases match TRBD1. The germline CDR1 and CDR2 sequences are SGHNT and YENEEA. Trimming cost V 1 base and J 6 bases; bases outside gene matches: 3. The CDR3 contains 14 residues. The CDR3 nucleotides read TGTGCCAGCAGCTTAGGGGGACAGATCAATGAGCAGTTCTTC. Translation gives CASSLGGQINEQFF.

This chain joins TRBV21-1 and TRBJ2-1; no check of the table's D call, TRBD1, against the DNA was made. TRBV21-1 is reported as a pseudogene. The CDR3 spans 17 residues. The CDR3 is CASSKCGLDRGDNEQFF. The CDR3, as DNA: TGTGCCAGCAGCAAATGCGGCCTCGACAGGGGAGACAATGAGCAGTTCTTC.